The present T cell receptor (beta chain) was sequenced within a study of blood T cell repertoires in COVID-19. In the study overall: Donors in the United States, Italy and Spain gave samples during acute or convalescent COVID-19. PBMCs, B-cell-depleted T cells, or T cells provided the cDNA or gDNA that made up the material.

Participant ages covered about 18 to 95 years across around 22 US areas. Method: immunoSEQ multiplex PCR; TCRdb's copy keeps in-frame clones and lacks some. In the table there are about 220,000 clones, roughly 83% of which are singletons. CDR3 size: 13 residues. Per germline, CDR1 LNHDA and CDR2 SQIVND (reference sequence). Germline trimming cut 7 bases from V and 8 bases from J; bases unmatched to any gene: 7. This TCR derives from a woman aged 40 to 50 with acute COVID-19. V and J are TRBV19 and TRBJ2-4; the match to TRBD2 covers 8 bases. Sequencing used PBMCs or T cells enriched from blood (not recorded which). The CDR3 protein is CASKSGSRDIQYF. The CDR3 DNA is TGTGCCAGTAAGAGCGGGAGCCGAGACATTCAGTACTTC. Looking up the rest from reference TRBV19 and TRBJ2-4 gives the full variable domain: DGGITQSPKYLFRKEGQNVTLSCEQNLNHDAMYWYRQDPGQGLRLIYYSQIVNDFQKGDIAEGYSVSREKKESFPLTVTSAQKNPTAFYLCASKSGSRDIQYFGAGTRLSVL.